Only a few counts were recorded for the clone carrying this T cell receptor (beta chain). The antigen is undetermined. Trimming shortened V by 4 bases and J by 4 bases, and 18 bases separated the two germline ends. The CDR3 spans 15 residues. Germline CDR1 SQVTM, CDR2 ANQGSEA. The sample is drawn from a study of CD8+ T cells in alopecia areata. The wider study: The tofacitinib course ran for 6 to 18 months and was followed by 6 months off drug.

Study-level findings and limits: Normal skin contains resident alphabeta T cells, and these are also sequenced in scalp samples. Lesional scalp exceeded normal scalp in clonality, especially in alopecia totalis/universalis.

Reverse transcription of extracted RNA yielded cDNA, which provided the sequencing template. Generated by immunoSEQ multiplex PCR, the TCRdb table keeps only in-frame clones and is missing some. The sample holds 160,000 or so clones, less than 75% seen once. The V call is TRBV29-1, the J call TRBJ2-3; D not resolved. The sequence was collected from a human donor with alopecia areata. The sample was CD8+ T cells sorted from blood, taken at week 0. As DNA, the CDR3 is TGCAGCGTTGTATCCCAGGTCCCCCGACCAGATACGCAGTATTTT. This codes for CSVVSQVPRPDTQYF.